A selection of T cell receptor beta chains follows, all from one sample in a study of beta chain features in type 1 diabetes. Profiled with immunoSEQ multiplex PCR; TCRdb holds only in-frame clones, not every one. This sample has about 360,000 clones, with 10% to 15% found just once. Sequenced input: naive CD4+ T cells from blood. Source of these receptors: a man younger than 30 in good health. Both conserved end residues are trimmed from each CDR3. Fields, in order: V gene, J gene, D gene, CDR3 protein. The D gene is left open where the match is weak.

V: TRBV19
J: TRBJ2-3
D: NA
CDR3: ASSGGTTDTQY

V: TRBV4-2
J: TRBJ2-2
D: NA
CDR3: ASSQSGPGELF

V: TRBV30
J: NA
D: NA
CDR3: AWTRVLAYEQY

V: TRBV7-2
J: TRBJ2-7
D: TRBD2
CDR3: ASTTSGGTYEQY

V: TRBV7-2
J: TRBJ2-6
D: NA
CDR3: ASSSRVTGANVLT

V: TRBV29-1
J: TRBJ2-5
D: NA
CDR3: SVELRETQY

V: TRBV11-2
J: TRBJ1-1
D: NA
CDR3: ASSLGRTVNTEAF

V: TRBV7-2
J: TRBJ2-7
D: TRBD1
CDR3: ASSRDRDNEQY

V: TRBV19
J: TRBJ2-1
D: TRBD1
CDR3: ATRDRASSYNEQF

V: TRBV30
J: TRBJ1-1
D: NA
CDR3: AWGRTVNTEAF

V: TRBV7-2
J: TRBJ2-7
D: NA
CDR3: ASSLRLGTDTYEQY

V: TRBV7-9
J: TRBJ1-1
D: NA
CDR3: ASSPEGRALAEAF

V: TRBV30
J: TRBJ1-5
D: NA
CDR3: AWSRDSRNQPQH

V: TRBV28
J: TRBJ2-3
D: NA
CDR3: ASSFGRSVFTDTQY

V: TRBV14
J: TRBJ2-1
D: NA
CDR3: ASSQDPVREQF

V: TRBV4-2
J: TRBJ2-7
D: TRBD1
CDR3: ASSEGQVPYEQY

V: TRBV4-2
J: TRBJ1-2
D: TRBD1
CDR3: ASSPAGTGDSSYGYT

V: TRBV6-5
J: TRBJ2-2
D: TRBD2
CDR3: ASSRGGSNTGELF

V: TRBV7-9
J: TRBJ2-7
D: NA
CDR3: ASSLTGSEQY

V: TRBV19
J: TRBJ2-2
D: TRBD2
CDR3: ASSALRSSGGASGELF

V: TRBV7-3
J: TRBJ2-5
D: NA
CDR3: ASSPRGAGETQY

V: TRBV5-1
J: TRBJ2-1
D: TRBD1
CDR3: ASSFDRDSYNEQF

V: TRBV28
J: TRBJ1-5
D: NA
CDR3: ALSQNINQPQH

V: TRBV19
J: TRBJ1-5
D: TRBD1
CDR3: ASSGDREQPQH

V: TRBV9
J: TRBJ2-7
D: NA
CDR3: ASSVTRKGYWY